This TCR beta chain was captured in a study of blood T cells in healthy people across ages. The study's findings and limits: TCR beta diversity tracked closely with naive T cell percentage.

Only a few counts were recorded for this clonotype. The antigen is undetermined. V shed 10 bases and J 3 bases; nucleotides not matched to a gene: 2. CDR1 and CDR2 from the germline V gene are ENHRY and SYGVKD. The CDR3 consists of 12 residues. With a J-beta primer mix and a sample-barcoded 5' primer, a second PCR ran roughly 6 to 12 cycles. A 12-random-nucleotide template-switch adaptor tagged each cDNA molecule. TCRdb re-derived calls from the 5' RACE reads in MiXCR, one entry per CDR3 protein. The repertoire includes around 320,000 distinct CDR3 sequences, about 25% of them detected once, and 25% to 30% sits in the top ten.

This chain joins TRBV10-3 and TRBJ1-4; 7 bases match TRBD1. This receptor was identified in a woman between 65 and 79 years old in good health. Input material: blood. CDR3: CATGTANEKLFF. In DNA, the CDR3 is TGTGCCACCGGGACAGCTAATGAAAAACTGTTTTTT.